A few counts support the clone carrying this T cell receptor beta chain. Its antigen is as yet unknown. Molecular barcoding with unique molecular identifiers was used for the TCRbeta library. In TCRdb, the PCR reads were re-called with MiXCR into one record per CDR3 protein. Of hundreds of thousands of distinct CDR3 sequences listed, around 15% are singletons. This record belongs to a study of T-cell reconstitution after alpha-beta-depleted transplantation in children. Notes on the study in general: After one year, T-cell counts and TCRbeta diversity mostly came from new T cells.

The CDR3 sequence is 13 residues long. Germline-derived CDR1 and CDR2 are DFQATT and SNEGSKA (reference sequence). Trimming cost V 2 bases and J 4 bases, with 10 bases left between them. This TCR was recovered from a boy younger than two who had a stem cell transplant for Wiskott-Aldrich syndrome, so the T cells may come from the graft donor. The sequencing used PBMCs, mostly from graft donor cells, collected 360 days after TCRalphabeta/CD19-depleted stem cell transplant. The chain links TRBV20-1 to TRBJ2-3; D is undetermined. CDR3 protein: CSARNGRADTQYF. CDR3 in DNA: TGCAGTGCTAGAAATGGGCGCGCAGATACGCAGTATTTT.